This TCR beta chain was captured by sequencing in a study of T cell repertoires in cytomegalovirus infection. Remarks on this clonotype: Its antigen is unidentified.

TCRdb reprocessed the reads with MiXCR, giving one entry per CDR3 protein. The data contain about 220,000 distinct CDR3 sequences, around 40% of them singletons. Germline values: CDR1 MNHEY, CDR2 SMNVEV (reference sequence). The J segment lost 8 bases and the V segment lost 6 bases, leaving 9 bases of the junction unmatched. CDR3 length equals 13 residues. Material: CD8+ T cells from cultured PBMCs, obtained from culture after CMV antigen stimulation. The chain couples TRBV27 to TRBJ1-2; 7 positions match TRBD1. The receptor's source is a human donor in good health (CMV status not recorded). Some clones in this sample may be carry-over from other donors' samples. CDR3: CASSSNRGGGYTF. The CDR3 DNA reads as TGTGCCAGCAGCTCCAACAGGGGCGGGGGCTACACCTTC.